This entry describes one T cell receptor (beta chain). Its antigen is unidentified. Each sample yielded roughly 9.3 x 10^4 assayed TCR templates. TCRdb keeps only in-frame clones here, not all; method: immunoSEQ multiplex PCR. The profile shows about 100,000 clones, 92% of them singletons. This CDR3 comprises 13 residues. The V and J ends lost 4 bases and 4 bases respectively, with 9 bases between them. Germline V lookup: CDR1 SGHDT, CDR2 YYEEEE. The entry originates in a study of siplizumab effects on memory and regulatory T cells. Whole-study results and caveats: The majority of clones, roughly 80-96% of proliferating CD4+ or CD8+ clones, lacked an assignable naive or memory phenotype. Mean Treg-derived proportions of mappable alloreactive CD4+ clones were 55% to 75% for siplizumab and about 28% for controls. Greater diversity than memory cells seemed evident in naive T cells, which also appeared to be major alloresponse contributors.

The sequence was collected from a human donor in good health. This chain links TRBV5-6 with TRBJ2-1, with D perhaps TRBD1 (6 bases). The material sequenced was Tregs sorted from blood. The CDR3 coding sequence is TGTGCCAGCAGCACAGGGTTTTACAATGAGCAGTTCTTC. This translates into CASSTGFYNEQFF.